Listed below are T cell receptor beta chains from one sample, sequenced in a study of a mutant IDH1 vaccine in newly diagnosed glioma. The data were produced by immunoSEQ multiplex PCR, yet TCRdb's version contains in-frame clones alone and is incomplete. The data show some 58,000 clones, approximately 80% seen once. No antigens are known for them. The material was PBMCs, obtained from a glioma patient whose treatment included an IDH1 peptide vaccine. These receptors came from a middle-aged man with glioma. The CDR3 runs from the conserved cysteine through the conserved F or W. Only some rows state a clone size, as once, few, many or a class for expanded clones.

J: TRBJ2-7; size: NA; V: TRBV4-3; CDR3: CASSQVALLSGNYEQYF
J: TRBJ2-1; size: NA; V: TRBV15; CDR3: CATNRDKGRALNEQFF
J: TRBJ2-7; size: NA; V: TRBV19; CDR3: CASTNWGNYEQYF
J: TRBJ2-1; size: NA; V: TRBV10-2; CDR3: CASSESAFEQFF
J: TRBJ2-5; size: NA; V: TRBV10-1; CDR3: CASSGETPQETQYF
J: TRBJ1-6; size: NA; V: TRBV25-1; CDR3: CASSGWTGLDYNSPLHF
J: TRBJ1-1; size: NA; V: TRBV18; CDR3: CASSRDSSNTEAFF
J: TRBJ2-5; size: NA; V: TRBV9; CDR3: CASSGLAGGPSEAQYF
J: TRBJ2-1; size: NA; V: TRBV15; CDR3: CATSRDPPSGILYEQFF
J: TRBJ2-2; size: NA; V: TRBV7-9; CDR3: CASSEPLPKDTGELFF
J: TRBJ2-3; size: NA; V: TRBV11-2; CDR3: CASSLAPPDTQYF
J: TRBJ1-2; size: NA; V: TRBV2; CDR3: CASSLEGGIGYTF
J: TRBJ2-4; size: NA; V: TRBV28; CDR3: CASSLWAKAGPGGAKNIQYF
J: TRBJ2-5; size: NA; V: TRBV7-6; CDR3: CASSQDIAQETQYF
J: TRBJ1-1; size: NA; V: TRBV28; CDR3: CASSSPGQGDTEAFF
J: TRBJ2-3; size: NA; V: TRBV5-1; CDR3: CASSWGQGGRDTQYF
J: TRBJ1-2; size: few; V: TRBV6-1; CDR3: CASSESPNYGYTF
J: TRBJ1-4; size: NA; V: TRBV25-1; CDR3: CASSFHEKLFF
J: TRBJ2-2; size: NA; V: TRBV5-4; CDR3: CASSLATRGSNTGELFF
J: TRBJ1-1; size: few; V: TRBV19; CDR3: CASKGHLNTEAFF
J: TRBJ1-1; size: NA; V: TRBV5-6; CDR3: CASSETTGPTEAFF
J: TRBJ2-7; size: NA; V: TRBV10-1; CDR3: CASSESWGQGKLSYEQYF
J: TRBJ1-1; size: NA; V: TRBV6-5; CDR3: CASRPDSRGNTEAFF
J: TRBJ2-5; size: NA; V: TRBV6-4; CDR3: CASSDSSSGGAETQYF
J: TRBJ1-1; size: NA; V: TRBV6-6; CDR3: CASLLSTASNTEAFF
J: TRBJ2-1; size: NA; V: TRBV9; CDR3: CASSVGLRISYNEQFF
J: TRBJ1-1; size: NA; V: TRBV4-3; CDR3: CASSQESSVFGAKAFF
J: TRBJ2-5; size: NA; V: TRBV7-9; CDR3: CASSLGRTETQYF
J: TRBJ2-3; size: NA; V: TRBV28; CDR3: CASRPQVSFTDTQYF
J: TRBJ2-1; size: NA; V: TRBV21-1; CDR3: CDRGQGEQFF
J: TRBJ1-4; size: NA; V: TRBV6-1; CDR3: CASSGGGLTATNEKLFF
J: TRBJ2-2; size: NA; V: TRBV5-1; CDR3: CASSLLPNTGELFF
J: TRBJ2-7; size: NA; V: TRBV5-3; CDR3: CARSCTGDRNEQYF
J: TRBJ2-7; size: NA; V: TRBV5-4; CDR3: CASRGQGGTAQYF
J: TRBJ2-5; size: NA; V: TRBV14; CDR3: CASSRSRVGETQYF
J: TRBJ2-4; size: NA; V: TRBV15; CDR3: CATSELGTKNIQYF
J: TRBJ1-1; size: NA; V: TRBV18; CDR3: CASSYVNTEAFF
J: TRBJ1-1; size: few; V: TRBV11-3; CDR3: CASRGTGGQTEAFF
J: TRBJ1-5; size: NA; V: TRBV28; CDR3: CASSLRAGTGGQPQHF
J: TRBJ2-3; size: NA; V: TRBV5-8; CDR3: CASSLSYTDTQYF
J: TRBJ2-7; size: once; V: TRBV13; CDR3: CASSLAPSGGGEQYF
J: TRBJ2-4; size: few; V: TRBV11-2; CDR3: CASSFYGTDKNIQYF
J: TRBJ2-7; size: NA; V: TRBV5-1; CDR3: CASSLESLRRLSYEQYF
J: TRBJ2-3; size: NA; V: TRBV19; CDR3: CASTFGLAGVGDTQYF
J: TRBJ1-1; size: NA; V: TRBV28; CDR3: CASSLEISEGNTEAFF
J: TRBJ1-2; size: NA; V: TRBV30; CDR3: CAWSGTGGGGGYGYTF
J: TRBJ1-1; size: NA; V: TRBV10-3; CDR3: CAIGQGMNTEAFF
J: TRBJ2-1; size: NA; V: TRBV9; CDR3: CASSLNQGREQFF
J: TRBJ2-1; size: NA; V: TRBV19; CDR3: CASSPPGGWNEQFF
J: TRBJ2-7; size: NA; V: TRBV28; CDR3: CASSLNREGAGEQYF
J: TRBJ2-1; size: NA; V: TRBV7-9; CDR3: CASSLRGGSKNEQFF
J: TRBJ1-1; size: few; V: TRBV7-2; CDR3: CASSLRAQDSTAFF
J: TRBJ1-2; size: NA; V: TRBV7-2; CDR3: CASSSPETGNYGYTF
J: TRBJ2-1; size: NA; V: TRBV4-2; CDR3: CASSHGQGPYNEQFF